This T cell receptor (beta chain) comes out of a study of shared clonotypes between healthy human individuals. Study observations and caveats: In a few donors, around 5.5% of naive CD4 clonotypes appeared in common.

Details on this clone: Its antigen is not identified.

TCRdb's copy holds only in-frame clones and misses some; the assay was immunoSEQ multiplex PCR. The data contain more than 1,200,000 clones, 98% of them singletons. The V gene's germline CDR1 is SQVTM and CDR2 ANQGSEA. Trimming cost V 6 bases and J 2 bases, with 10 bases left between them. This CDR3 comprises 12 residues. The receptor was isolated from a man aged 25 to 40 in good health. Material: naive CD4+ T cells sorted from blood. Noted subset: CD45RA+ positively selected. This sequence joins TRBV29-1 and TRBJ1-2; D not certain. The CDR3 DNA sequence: TGCAGCGTGGCGACGGGGAACTATGGCTACACCTTC. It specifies CSVATGNYGYTF.